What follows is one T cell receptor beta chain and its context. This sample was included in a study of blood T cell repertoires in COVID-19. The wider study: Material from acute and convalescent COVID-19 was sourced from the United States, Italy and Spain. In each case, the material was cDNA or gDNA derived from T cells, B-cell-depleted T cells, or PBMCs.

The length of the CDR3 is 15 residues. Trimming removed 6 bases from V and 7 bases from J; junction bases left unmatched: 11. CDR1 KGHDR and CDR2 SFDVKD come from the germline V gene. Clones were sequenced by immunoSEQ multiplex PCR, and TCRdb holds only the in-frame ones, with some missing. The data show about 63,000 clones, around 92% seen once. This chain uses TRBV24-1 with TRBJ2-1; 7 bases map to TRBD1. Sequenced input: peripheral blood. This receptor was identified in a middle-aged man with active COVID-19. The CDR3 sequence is CATSPTGAGFNEQFF. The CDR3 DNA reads TGTGCCACCAGTCCTACAGGGGCCGGTTTTAATGAGCAGTTCTTC.